This T cell receptor (beta chain) was captured by sequencing in a study of blood T cell repertoires in COVID-19. Study background: Spain, Italy and the United States supplied samples that represented acute and convalescent COVID-19. Nucleic acid was either cDNA or gDNA, and it came from T cells, B-cell-depleted T cells, or PBMCs.

In the original workflow: Amplified reference gene primers provided the basis for estimating nucleated cell counts. Sequenced by immunoSEQ multiplex PCR; TCRdb stores in-frame clones only, minus some. V, J and clone size were drawn from that table, and D and trimming were deduced from the DNA. The repertoire consists of approximately 71,000 clones, with 88% occurring once and the leading ten covering roughly 4.6%. V shed 3 bases and J shed 0 bases, with 3 bases lying between them. Germline CDR1 reads MNHEY; CDR2 reads SVGEGT. CDR3 length: 13 residues. The sequencing input was peripheral blood. The source is a human donor in a cohort sampled during active COVID-19. The gene calls are TRBV6-2 or TRBV6-3 and TRBJ1-3; no firm D call. Written as DNA, the CDR3 is TGTGCCAGCAGTTATAGCTCTGGAAACACCATATATTTT. Its protein is CASSYSSGNTIYF.